This record concerns one T cell receptor (beta chain) sequence. Antigen: not known. The data were obtained in a study of T cell responses to AZD1222 COVID-19 vaccine. Profiling relied on immunoSEQ multiplex PCR, and the TCRdb table lists in-frame clones only, not all of them. The sample includes some 130,000 clones, 80% to 95% of them seen just once. General study findings and limits: Increased Spike-specific TCR breadth and depth were observed after two AZD1222 doses.

CDR3 size: 11 residues. CDR1 is DFQATT and CDR2 is SNEGSKA in the germline V gene (reference sequence). Trimming removed 0 bases from V and 9 bases from J, with 6 bases in between. Sequenced material: peripheral blood, taken 28 days after the second AZD1222 dose. This receptor was identified in an adult who received the AZD1222 COVID-19 vaccine. V and J are TRBV20-1 and TRBJ1-5; no clear D. The CDR3 DNA sequence: TGCAGTGCTAGAGATGTGGGGCCCCAGCATTTT. Its protein is CSARDVGPQHF.